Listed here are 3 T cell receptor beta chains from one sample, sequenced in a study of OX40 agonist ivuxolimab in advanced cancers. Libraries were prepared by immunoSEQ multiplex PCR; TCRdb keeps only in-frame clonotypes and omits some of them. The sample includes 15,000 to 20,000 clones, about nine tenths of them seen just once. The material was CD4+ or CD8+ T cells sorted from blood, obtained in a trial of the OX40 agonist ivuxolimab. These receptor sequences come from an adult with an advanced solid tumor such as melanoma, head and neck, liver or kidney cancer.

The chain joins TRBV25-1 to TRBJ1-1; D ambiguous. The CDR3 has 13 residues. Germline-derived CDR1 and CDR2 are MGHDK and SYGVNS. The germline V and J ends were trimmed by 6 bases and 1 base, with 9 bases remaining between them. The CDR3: CASSPGGNTEAFF. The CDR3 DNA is TGTGCCAGCAGCCCCGGCGGGAACACTGAAGCTTTCTTT.

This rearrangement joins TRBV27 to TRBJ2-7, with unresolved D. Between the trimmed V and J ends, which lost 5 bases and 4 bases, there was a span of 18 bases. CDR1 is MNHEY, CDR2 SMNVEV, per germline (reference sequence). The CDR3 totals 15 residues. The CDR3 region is CASSHEPQRAYEQYF. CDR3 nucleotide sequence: TGTGCCAGCAGTCACGAACCCCAGAGAGCGTACGAGCAGTACTTC.

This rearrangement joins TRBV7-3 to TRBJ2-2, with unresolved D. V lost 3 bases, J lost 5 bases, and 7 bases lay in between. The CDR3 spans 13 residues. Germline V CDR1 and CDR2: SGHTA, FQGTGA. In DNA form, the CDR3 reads TGTGCCAGCAGCTTTTCGCTTACCGGGGAGCTGTTTTTT. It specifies CASSFSLTGELFF.